Given below is one TCR beta chain in context. This clonotype has more than one count but fewer than ten. Its antigen is still unknown. No quality values exist for individual bases; no much larger clone is one base distant. The library was made by RT-PCR. TCRdb lists the instrument as Illumina HiSeq 2500. TCRdb reanalyzed the raw reads on its own, using fastp at Q25 for trimming and MiXCR for clone calling, and kept in-frame beta chains. Rows are combined by CDR3 protein, so each entry shows the most common genes and DNA. For this sample there are around 300,000 distinct CDR3 sequences; 22% appear just once. Of the sample, over 9% falls within the top ten clones. The data belong to a study of response to subunit inactivated influenza vaccine (dated by TCRdb to 2016 to 2018). In terms of the full investigation: Deep quantitative T cell receptor repertoire profiling was used in the study to track responses to a trivalent subunit inactivated influenza vaccine.

Here is what the overall study found, with its caveats: It was suggested by the authors that each seasonal influenza vaccination may recruit only a limited number of new T cells.

This clonotype was sampled from a man between 45 and 75 years old who received an inactivated influenza vaccine. Donor details come from another sample of the same person, matched by shared clones. This sample comprised PBMCs from blood, obtained 21 months after vaccination.

The CDR3: CAISGGNTGELFF. The sequenced DNA is TGTGCCATCAGTGGTGGTAACACCGGGGAGCTGTTTTTT. This chain is built from TRBV10-3 and TRBJ2-2, with no D gene named confidently. V and J are truncated by 4 bases and 2 bases respectively, leaving an intervening sequence of 5 bases. Including the terminal cysteine and phenylalanine, the CDR3 comprises 13 residues. The DNA shown is the 39-base CDR3, in frame from base 1. From the germline V gene, CDR1 is ENHRY and CDR2 is SYGVKD.